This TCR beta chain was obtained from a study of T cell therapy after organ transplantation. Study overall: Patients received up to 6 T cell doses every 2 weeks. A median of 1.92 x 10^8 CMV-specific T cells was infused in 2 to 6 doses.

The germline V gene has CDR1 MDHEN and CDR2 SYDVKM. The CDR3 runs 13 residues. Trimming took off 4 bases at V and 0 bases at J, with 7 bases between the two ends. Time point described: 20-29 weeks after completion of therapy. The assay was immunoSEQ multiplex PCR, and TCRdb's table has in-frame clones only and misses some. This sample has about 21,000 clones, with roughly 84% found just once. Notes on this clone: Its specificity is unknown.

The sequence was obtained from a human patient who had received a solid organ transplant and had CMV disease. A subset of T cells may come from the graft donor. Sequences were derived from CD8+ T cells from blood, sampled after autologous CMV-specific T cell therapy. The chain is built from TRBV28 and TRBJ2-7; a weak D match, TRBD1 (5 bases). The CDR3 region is CASSSDTSYEQYF. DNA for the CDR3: TGTGCCAGCAGTTCGGACACCTCCTACGAGCAGTACTTC.